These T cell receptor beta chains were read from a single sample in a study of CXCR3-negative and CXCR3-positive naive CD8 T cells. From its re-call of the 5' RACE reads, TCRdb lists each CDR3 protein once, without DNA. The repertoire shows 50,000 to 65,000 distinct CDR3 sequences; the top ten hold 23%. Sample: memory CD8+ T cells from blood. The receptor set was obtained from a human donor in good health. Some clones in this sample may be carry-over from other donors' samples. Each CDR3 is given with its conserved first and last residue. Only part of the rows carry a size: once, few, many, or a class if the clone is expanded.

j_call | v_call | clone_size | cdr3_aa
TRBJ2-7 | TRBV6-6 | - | CASSDEWGQALRGQYF
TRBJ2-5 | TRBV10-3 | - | CAISESEGETQYF
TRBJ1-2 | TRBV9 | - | CASSVGGQNPYGYTF
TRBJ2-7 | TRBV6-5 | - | CASRQTGWAYEQYF
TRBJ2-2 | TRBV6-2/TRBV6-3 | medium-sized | CASSQTETGELFF
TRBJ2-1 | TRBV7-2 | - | CASSLGYSNEQFF
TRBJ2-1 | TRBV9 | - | CASSVTSGGASEQFF
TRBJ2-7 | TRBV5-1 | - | CASSLEGQAFSYEQYF
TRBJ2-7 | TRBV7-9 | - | CASSAPTGSYEQYF
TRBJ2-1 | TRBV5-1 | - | CASSPNPGLTTFSYNEQFF
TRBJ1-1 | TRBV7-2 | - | CASSLEPREMNTEAFF
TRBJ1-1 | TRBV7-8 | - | CASSLLGPALDTEAFF
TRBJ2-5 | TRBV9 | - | CASSEATEETQYF
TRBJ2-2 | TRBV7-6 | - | CASSRDFNTGELFF
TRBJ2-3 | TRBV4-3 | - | CASSQPVRDRGVDTQYF
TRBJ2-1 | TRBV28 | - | CASSHYRGHPYNEQFF
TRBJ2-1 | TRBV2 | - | CASSELTGGNHEQFF
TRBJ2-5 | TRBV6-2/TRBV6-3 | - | CASRPYSFQETQYF
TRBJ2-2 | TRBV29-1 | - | CSVEGWNTGELFF
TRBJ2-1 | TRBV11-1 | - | CASSQHKREGSYNEQFF
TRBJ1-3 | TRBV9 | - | CASSPEESGVVGGNTIYF
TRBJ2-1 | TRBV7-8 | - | CASSLLGGAYNEQFF
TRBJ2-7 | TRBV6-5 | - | CATGTSGFTDEQYF
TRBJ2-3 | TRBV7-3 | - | CASSPTGEITDTQYF
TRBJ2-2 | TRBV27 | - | CASKWDVRVGELFF
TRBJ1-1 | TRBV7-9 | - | CASSPPGQGIPEAFF
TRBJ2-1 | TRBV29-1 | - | CSVELAQGTDNEQFF
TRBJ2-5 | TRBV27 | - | CASSFGRPTYQETQYF
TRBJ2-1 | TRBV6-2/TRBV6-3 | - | CASSYSIDSNNEQFF
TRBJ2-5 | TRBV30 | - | CAWSVLGPGTQYF
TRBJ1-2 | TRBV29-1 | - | CSADRGNYYGYTF
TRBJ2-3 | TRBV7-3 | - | CASSRTGYKDTQYF
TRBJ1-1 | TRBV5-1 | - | CASSLSSGSRNTEAFF
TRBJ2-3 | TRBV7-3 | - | CASSLSGSGDTQYF
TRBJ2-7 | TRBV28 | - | CASSTTRNYEQYF
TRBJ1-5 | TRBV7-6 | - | CASSSELGVQSNQPQHF